Listed below are T cell receptor beta chains from one sample, sequenced in a study of blood T cell repertoires in COVID-19. Method: immunoSEQ multiplex PCR; TCRdb's copy keeps in-frame clones and lacks some. The profile shows approximately 92,000 clones, 87% of them singletons. The specimen sequenced was peripheral blood. Receptors originate from a woman aged 60-75 years with COVID-19, enrolled during active disease. Both conserved end residues are part of each CDR3. Each record gives: J gene, V gene, clone size, D gene, CDR3 DNA, CDR3 protein. D genes are given only for firm matches. Only some rows state a clone size, as once, few, many or a class for expanded clones.

J gene: TRBJ1-1; V gene: TRBV28; clone size: .; D gene: .; CDR3 DNA: TGTGCCAGCAGTAGAAGGGAGCTTGAAGCTTTCTTT; CDR3 protein: CASSRRELEAFF
J gene: TRBJ1-1; V gene: TRBV14; clone size: .; D gene: TRBD1; CDR3 DNA: TGTGCCAGCAGCCTACAAGGGGGCACTACTGAAGCTTTCTTT; CDR3 protein: CASSLQGGTTEAFF
J gene: TRBJ2-3; V gene: TRBV3-1/TRBV3-2; clone size: .; D gene: TRBD2; CDR3 DNA: TGTGCCAGCAGCCAAGACGGCGCGGGGGTTACGCAGTATTTT; CDR3 protein: CASSQDGAGVTQYF
J gene: TRBJ1-5; V gene: TRBV4-1; clone size: .; D gene: TRBD1; CDR3 DNA: TGCGCCAGCAGCCGCCAGACAGGGGGCGATCAGCCCCAGCATTTT; CDR3 protein: CASSRQTGGDQPQHF
J gene: TRBJ2-3; V gene: TRBV9; clone size: .; D gene: .; CDR3 DNA: TGTGCCAGCAGCGTAGCTGTCGCAGATACGCAGTATTTT; CDR3 protein: CASSVAVADTQYF
J gene: TRBJ2-1; V gene: TRBV28; clone size: .; D gene: TRBD2; CDR3 DNA: TGTGCCAGCAGTTCTAGCGGGGGATACTACAATGAGCAGTTCTTC; CDR3 protein: CASSSSGGYYNEQFF
J gene: TRBJ1-2; V gene: TRBV3-1/TRBV3-2; clone size: .; D gene: .; CDR3 DNA: TGTGCCAGCAGCCAAGATCTCCGTGGCTACACCTTC; CDR3 protein: CASSQDLRGYTF
J gene: TRBJ1-6; V gene: TRBV4-2; clone size: once; D gene: .; CDR3 DNA: TGTGCCAGCAGCCAAGTCTCCAGACAATTGAATTCACCCCTCCACTTT; CDR3 protein: CASSQVSRQLNSPLHF
J gene: TRBJ2-3; V gene: TRBV4-2; clone size: .; D gene: .; CDR3 DNA: TGTGCCAGCAGCGCGGGGATCAGCACAGATACGCAGTATTTT; CDR3 protein: CASSAGISTDTQYF
J gene: TRBJ1-1; V gene: TRBV18; clone size: .; D gene: TRBD1; CDR3 DNA: TGTGCCAGCTCACGGGACAGGCTGAACACTGAAGCTTTCTTT; CDR3 protein: CASSRDRLNTEAFF
J gene: TRBJ1-3; V gene: TRBV7-6; clone size: .; D gene: .; CDR3 DNA: TGTGCCAGCAGCGATCACCCGGGTGACGGCTCTGGAAACACCATATATTTT; CDR3 protein: CASSDHPGDGSGNTIYF
J gene: TRBJ1-1; V gene: TRBV19; clone size: .; D gene: .; CDR3 DNA: TGTGCCAGTAGTATAGGTCGGTTGAACACTGAAGCTTTCTTT; CDR3 protein: CASSIGRLNTEAFF
J gene: TRBJ2-7; V gene: TRBV11-1; clone size: .; D gene: TRBD1; CDR3 DNA: TGTGCCAGCAGGCCAACAGGGGGACGCGAGCAGTACTTC; CDR3 protein: CASRPTGGREQYF
J gene: TRBJ1-4; V gene: TRBV18; clone size: .; D gene: TRBD1; CDR3 DNA: TGTGCCAGCTCAGGATGGACAGGAGAAGGGGAAAAACTGTTTTTT; CDR3 protein: CASSGWTGEGEKLFF
J gene: TRBJ2-7; V gene: TRBV4-3; clone size: .; D gene: .; CDR3 DNA: TGCGCCAGCAGCCAAGTAGGGGGGACAGCGCACGAGCAGTACTTC; CDR3 protein: CASSQVGGTAHEQYF
J gene: TRBJ2-7; V gene: TRBV5-1; clone size: .; D gene: TRBD2; CDR3 DNA: TGCGCCAGCAGCTTTGGACTAGGTTCCTACGAGCAGTACTTC; CDR3 protein: CASSFGLGSYEQYF
J gene: TRBJ2-5; V gene: TRBV14; clone size: .; D gene: .; CDR3 DNA: TGTGCCAGCAGCCTCGGACAGCAAAACTTTCAAGAGACCCAGTACTTC; CDR3 protein: CASSLGQQNFQETQYF
J gene: TRBJ2-4; V gene: TRBV15; clone size: .; D gene: TRBD1; CDR3 DNA: TGTGCCACCAGCAGCAACAGGGGAAACATTCAGTACTTC; CDR3 protein: CATSSNRGNIQYF
J gene: TRBJ2-3; V gene: TRBV10-3; clone size: few; D gene: TRBD1; CDR3 DNA: TGTGCCATCAGTGAGTTGGCAGGGGGTAGCACAGATACGCAGTATTTT; CDR3 protein: CAISELAGGSTDTQYF
J gene: TRBJ1-2; V gene: TRBV27; clone size: .; D gene: TRBD1; CDR3 DNA: TGTGCCAGCAGGTCCGGACAGGGGGATGGCTACACCTTC; CDR3 protein: CASRSGQGDGYTF
J gene: TRBJ2-7; V gene: TRBV5-1; clone size: .; D gene: .; CDR3 DNA: TGCGCCAGCAGCGCGGGGGCAGGGGGCGGCTCCTACGAGCAGTACTTC; CDR3 protein: CASSAGAGGGSYEQYF
J gene: TRBJ2-1; V gene: TRBV4-3; clone size: once; D gene: .; CDR3 DNA: TGCGCCAGCAGCCAAGTAATGGGGCTAGAGCAGTTCTTC; CDR3 protein: CASSQVMGLEQFF
J gene: TRBJ2-1; V gene: TRBV7-9; clone size: .; D gene: TRBD2; CDR3 DNA: TGTGCCAGCAGAAGTGGGCTAGGCGGGGGGCCCCTCCACAATGAGCAGTTCTTC; CDR3 protein: CASRSGLGGGPLHNEQFF
J gene: TRBJ1-1; V gene: TRBV6-5; clone size: few; D gene: .; CDR3 DNA: TGTGCCAGCAGTTACTCGGGGGCCGGGCACACTGAAGCTTTCTTT; CDR3 protein: CASSYSGAGHTEAFF
J gene: TRBJ2-7; V gene: TRBV5-8; clone size: .; D gene: .; CDR3 DNA: TGTGCCAGCAGCTACCACAGGGTGTCCTACGAGCAGTACTTC; CDR3 protein: CASSYHRVSYEQYF
J gene: TRBJ2-3; V gene: TRBV18; clone size: .; D gene: TRBD2; CDR3 DNA: TGTGCCAGCTCACCGGGGCTAGCGGGCACAGATACGCAGTATTTT; CDR3 protein: CASSPGLAGTDTQYF
J gene: TRBJ2-3; V gene: TRBV7-9; clone size: .; D gene: .; CDR3 DNA: TGTGCCAGCAGCTTAGTTCAGGGATCAGATACGCAGTATTTT; CDR3 protein: CASSLVQGSDTQYF
J gene: TRBJ1-1; V gene: TRBV15; clone size: .; D gene: TRBD1; CDR3 DNA: TGTGCCACCAGCCGGGGGTTCGGGACAGGGGGCACTGAAGCTTTCTTT; CDR3 protein: CATSRGFGTGGTEAFF
J gene: TRBJ2-7; V gene: TRBV11-2; clone size: .; D gene: TRBD2; CDR3 DNA: TGTGCCAGCAGCGCACTAGCGGGGGTTGCCTACGAGCAGTACTTC; CDR3 protein: CASSALAGVAYEQYF
J gene: TRBJ2-7; V gene: TRBV6-6; clone size: .; D gene: .; CDR3 DNA: TGTGCCAGCAGTCAAACAAGCTACGAGCAGTACTTC; CDR3 protein: CASSQTSYEQYF
J gene: TRBJ2-3; V gene: TRBV20-1; clone size: .; D gene: .; CDR3 DNA: TGCAGTGCCAGCGCTGTTACGCAGTATTTT; CDR3 protein: CSASAVTQYF
J gene: TRBJ1-5; V gene: TRBV6-5; clone size: .; D gene: .; CDR3 DNA: TGTGCCAGCAGCAGGGGCAATCAGCCCCAGCATTTT; CDR3 protein: CASSRGNQPQHF
J gene: TRBJ2-1; V gene: TRBV20-1; clone size: .; D gene: .; CDR3 DNA: TGCAGTGTGGCCCATAGGGGTGAGCAGTTCTTC; CDR3 protein: CSVAHRGEQFF